The source of this T cell receptor (beta chain) is a study of shared clonotypes between healthy human individuals. Several immunoSEQ 96-well plates shared each subset's DNA, each plate a replicate. Produced via immunoSEQ multiplex PCR; TCRdb's table is partial and in-frame only. Of around 1.1 million clones listed, about four fifths are singletons. The CDR3 spans 15 residues. Germline assignment: CDR1 MNHEY and CDR2 SVGAGI. Trimming pared 10 bases from V and 0 bases from J, leaving 18 bases between. The specimen was memory CD4+ T cells from PBMCs. Subset reported: CD45RA-negative fraction. The V and J genes are TRBV6-5 and TRBJ1-1; the D gene is possibly TRBD1 (5 bases). The receptor comes from a man in his late teens or twenties in good health. Some clones in this sample may be carry-over from other donors' samples. The CDR3 DNA follows: TGTGCCACTTCGAAGCCGGGGGGTATGAACACTGAAGCTTTCTTT. Protein product: CATSKPGGMNTEAFF.